Listed below are T cell receptor beta chains from one sample, sequenced in a study of cytomegalovirus exposure and HLA in healthy donors. Produced via immunoSEQ multiplex PCR; TCRdb's table is partial and in-frame only. The sample gives more than 200,000 clones, roughly 79% of which show up once; 1.5% to 2% is in the top ten. Material: PBMCs. The receptors were sampled from a man younger than 35 in good health and CMV-seronegative. CDR3s include the opening cysteine and the closing phenylalanine or tryptophan. A D gene is named only where the DNA matches it firmly. Size is omitted from some rows. Given values are once, few, many or a class for expanded clones.

abundance: NA
j_gene: TRBJ2-1
d_gene: NA
v_gene: TRBV5-1
CDR3aa: CASSLTGTSQQGEQFF
CDR3nt: TGCGCCAGCAGCTTGACAGGGACATCTCAACAGGGTGAGCAGTTCTTC

abundance: NA
j_gene: TRBJ1-5
d_gene: TRBD1
v_gene: TRBV7-6
CDR3aa: CASSSDRGDQPQHF
CDR3nt: TGTGCCAGCAGTTCCGACAGGGGTGATCAGCCCCAGCATTTT

abundance: NA
j_gene: TRBJ2-1
d_gene: TRBD1
v_gene: TRBV5-1
CDR3aa: CASSLIAGQAYNEQFF
CDR3nt: TGCGCCAGCAGTCTCATTGCGGGACAGGCTTACAATGAGCAGTTCTTC

abundance: few
j_gene: TRBJ2-2
d_gene: TRBD1
v_gene: TRBV19
CDR3aa: CASKTGQDTGELFF
CDR3nt: TGTGCCAGTAAAACAGGACAGGACACCGGGGAGCTGTTTTTT

abundance: NA
j_gene: TRBJ2-5
d_gene: TRBD2
v_gene: TRBV19
CDR3aa: CASSPSGGEETQYF
CDR3nt: TGTGCCAGTAGTCCTAGCGGGGGCGAAGAGACCCAGTACTTC

abundance: NA
j_gene: TRBJ2-2
d_gene: NA
v_gene: TRBV9
CDR3aa: CASSVVLNTGELFF
CDR3nt: TGTGCCAGCAGCGTAGTCCTTAACACCGGGGAGCTGTTTTTT

abundance: NA
j_gene: TRBJ2-6
d_gene: TRBD1
v_gene: TRBV2
CDR3aa: CASSGSGTGGSNFESGANVLTF
CDR3nt: TGTGCCAGCAGTGGCTCCGGGACAGGGGGCTCTAACTTTGAGTCCGGGGCCAACGTCCTGACTTTC

abundance: NA
j_gene: TRBJ1-5
d_gene: TRBD1
v_gene: TRBV25-1
CDR3aa: CASSGPDRGHNQPQHF
CDR3nt: TGTGCCAGCAGTGGACCCGACAGGGGGCACAATCAGCCCCAGCATTTT

abundance: NA
j_gene: TRBJ1-4
d_gene: NA
v_gene: TRBV14
CDR3aa: CASSQAVPGHLNEKLFF
CDR3nt: TGTGCCAGCAGCCAAGCGGTCCCGGGACACCTTAATGAAAAACTGTTTTTT

abundance: NA
j_gene: TRBJ2-7
d_gene: NA
v_gene: TRBV9
CDR3aa: CASSPQRATVSDEQYF
CDR3nt: TGTGCCAGCAGCCCCCAGAGGGCTACGGTATCCGACGAGCAGTACTTC

abundance: NA
j_gene: TRBJ2-5
d_gene: TRBD2
v_gene: TRBV7-2
CDR3aa: CASKTGPLAGVGETQYF
CDR3nt: TGTGCCAGCAAAACAGGGCCACTAGCGGGGGTGGGAGAGACCCAGTACTTC

abundance: few
j_gene: TRBJ1-2
d_gene: NA
v_gene: TRBV19
CDR3aa: CASSISGTGYPGLGYGYTF
CDR3nt: TGTGCCAGTAGTATAAGCGGCACAGGGTACCCGGGTTTGGGCTATGGCTACACCTTC

abundance: NA
j_gene: TRBJ2-2
d_gene: TRBD2
v_gene: TRBV4-2
CDR3aa: CASSQAPGGARANTGELFF
CDR3nt: TGTGCCAGCAGCCAGGCCCCCGGGGGGGCGCGAGCGAACACCGGGGAGCTGTTTTTT

abundance: NA
j_gene: TRBJ1-2
d_gene: TRBD1
v_gene: TRBV28
CDR3aa: CASSLGQGSDYTF
CDR3nt: TGTGCCAGCAGTTTGGGACAGGGGAGCGACTACACCTTC

abundance: NA
j_gene: TRBJ2-5
d_gene: TRBD2
v_gene: TRBV27
CDR3aa: CASSSHSGLAGKYQETQYF
CDR3nt: TGTGCCAGCAGTTCACATTCGGGACTAGCGGGAAAGTACCAAGAGACCCAGTACTTC

abundance: NA
j_gene: TRBJ2-3
d_gene: TRBD2
v_gene: TRBV7-2
CDR3aa: CASSLRRTGGGDTQYF
CDR3nt: TGTGCCAGCAGCTTAAGGCGGACGGGAGGAGGGGATACGCAGTATTTT

abundance: NA
j_gene: TRBJ2-1
d_gene: TRBD1
v_gene: TRBV7-3
CDR3aa: CASSLTGQGTHEQFF
CDR3nt: TGTGCCAGCAGCTTAACGGGACAGGGGACCCATGAGCAGTTCTTC

abundance: NA
j_gene: TRBJ2-6
d_gene: TRBD1
v_gene: TRBV7-3
CDR3aa: CASSFPGQPSGANVLTF
CDR3nt: TGTGCCAGCAGCTTCCCGGGACAGCCCTCTGGGGCCAACGTCCTGACTTTC

abundance: NA
j_gene: TRBJ1-1
d_gene: NA
v_gene: TRBV27
CDR3aa: CASSAGGYTEAFF
CDR3nt: TGTGCCAGCAGCGCGGGCGGGTACACTGAAGCTTTCTTT

abundance: NA
j_gene: TRBJ1-2
d_gene: TRBD1
v_gene: TRBV27
CDR3aa: CASGSRQGVYGYTF
CDR3nt: TGTGCCAGCGGATCCCGACAGGGAGTGTATGGCTACACCTTC

abundance: NA
j_gene: TRBJ2-1
d_gene: NA
v_gene: TRBV4-2
CDR3aa: CASSQYAGSLNNEQFF
CDR3nt: TGTGCCAGCAGCCAATACGCGGGGTCCCTGAACAATGAGCAGTTCTTC

abundance: once
j_gene: TRBJ2-7
d_gene: TRBD2
v_gene: TRBV4-3
CDR3aa: CASSQDRLAGAPYEQYF
CDR3nt: TGCGCCAGCAGCCAAGATCGGCTAGCGGGAGCTCCCTACGAGCAGTACTTC

abundance: NA
j_gene: TRBJ1-1
d_gene: TRBD1
v_gene: TRBV27
CDR3aa: CASSLTGANLEAFF
CDR3nt: TGTGCCAGCAGTCTGACAGGGGCCAACTTGGAAGCTTTCTTT

abundance: NA
j_gene: TRBJ1-1
d_gene: NA
v_gene: TRBV30
CDR3aa: CAWIAGGSNTEAFF
CDR3nt: TGTGCCTGGATTGCGGGGGGGTCGAACACTGAAGCTTTCTTT

abundance: NA
j_gene: TRBJ2-7
d_gene: TRBD1
v_gene: TRBV4-3
CDR3aa: CASSQDRAGDEQYF
CDR3nt: TGCGCCAGCAGCCAGGACAGGGCCGGCGACGAGCAGTACTTC

abundance: NA
j_gene: TRBJ1-1
d_gene: TRBD1
v_gene: TRBV2
CDR3aa: CASSVWETGGEAFF
CDR3nt: TGTGCCAGCAGTGTGTGGGAGACAGGGGGGGAAGCTTTCTTT

abundance: NA
j_gene: TRBJ2-7
d_gene: NA
v_gene: TRBV28
CDR3aa: CASTGVDSSSYEQYF
CDR3nt: TGTGCCAGCACCGGAGTCGACAGCTCTTCCTACGAGCAGTACTTC